Listed below are T cell receptor beta chains from one sample, sequenced in a study of sequential checkpoint blockade in melanoma. The table came from immunoSEQ multiplex PCR; TCRdb's copy has only in-frame clones and leaves some out. The table includes over 15,000 clones, 72% detected once. This specimen consisted of CD8+ T cells sorted from blood (inferred from file names), obtained from a patient given nivolumab and ipilimumab in sequence. These receptors were obtained from a human donor with melanoma. CDR3s include the opening cysteine and the closing phenylalanine or tryptophan. The size entry is marked missing in some rows and otherwise reads once, few, many or a size class.

v_gene	abundance	j_gene	CDR3aa
TRBV7-9	.	TRBJ1-4	CASSSGGIGELTNEKLFF
TRBV7-9	few	TRBJ2-1	CASSLAQGAYNEQFF
TRBV9	.	TRBJ2-6	CASSVGGTVSGANVLTF
TRBV7-3	.	TRBJ2-3	CASSLALADTQYF
TRBV9	few	TRBJ1-2	CASSGQGTLAYGYTF
TRBV7-3	.	TRBJ2-3	CASSSLPISGTGVSDTQYF
TRBV19	few	TRBJ2-7	CASSGTGQSEQYF
TRBV7-9	few	TRBJ2-2	CASSPTSAGELFF
TRBV2	.	TRBJ1-5	CASWDRVGNQPQHF
TRBV27	.	TRBJ2-2	CASSPGLAGYTGELFF
TRBV7-2	.	TRBJ2-7	CASSLDLASYEQYF
TRBV9	few	TRBJ2-1	CASSVDGGRLNEQFF
TRBV11-3	large	TRBJ1-2	CASSPVWAYGYTF
TRBV7-8	large	TRBJ2-7	CASSLGTVYEQYF
TRBV6-5	.	TRBJ1-3	CASFAGSGNTIYF
TRBV5-6	few	TRBJ2-1	CASSLRLAGGNSYNEQFF
TRBV7-3	.	TRBJ2-2	CASSPLGTGRGELFF